The 20 T cell receptor beta chains presented below share a single source sample, sequenced in a study of HIV-infected children after antiretroviral therapy interruption. Unique molecular identifiers were included in an RNA-based 3' RACE TCR library. TCRdb recomputed calls from the 3' RACE reads with MiXCR, one row per CDR3 protein. Of tens of thousands of distinct CDR3 sequences in the sample, more than 6.5% were seen once. Documented treatment: PENTA 11 planned treatment interruption arm or continuous ART arm. The sequences come from CD45RA+ CD4+ T cells from PBMCs, pooled from several time points, collected from a donor given antiretroviral therapy, either interrupted or continuous. Subset described: naive CD4+ CD45RA+ CD45RO- T cells. All receptors come from a pool of human donors with HIV.

The chain combines TRBV12-3 or TRBV12-4 with TRBJ2-1, with D possibly called TRBD1 or TRBD2 (5 bases each). This CDR3 comprises 16 residues. V lost 9 bases and J 4 bases, leaving 22 bases between the germline ends. DNA for the CDR3: TGTGCCAGTCTTGGGGCTAGCTCGACGGAATACAATGAGCAGTTCTTC. This sequence encodes CASLGASSTEYNEQFF.

This clonotype appeared many times. The chain is built from TRBV5-6 and TRBJ1-6; D might be TRBD1 (5 bases). The CDR3 consists of 16 residues. Germline values: CDR1 SGHDT, CDR2 YYEEEE. The germline V and J ends were trimmed by 2 bases and 5 bases, with 14 bases remaining between them. The CDR3 region has the DNA TGTGCCAGCAGCTTATCCCAGGGAGCTCATAATTCACCCCTCCACTTT. Its translation is CASSLSQGAHNSPLHF.

This clonotype was observed at least ten times. One end of the junction is discordant with germline, which a read error may explain. This chain joins TRBV19 and TRBJ1-4, with a possible D match to TRBD1 (6 bases). Germline-derived CDR1 and CDR2 are LNHDA and SQIVND (reference sequence). CDR3 length: 14 residues. In nucleotides, the CDR3 is TGTGCCAGCAGTAAGGGGGTTTCCAACGAAAGATTATTTTTC. Protein sequence: CASSKGVSNERLFF. Using reference TRBV19 and TRBJ1-4 for the parts outside the CDR3, the full variable domain is DGGITQSPKYLFRKEGQNVTLSCEQNLNHDAMYWYRQDPGQGLRLIYYSQIVNDFQKGDIAEGYSVSREKKESFPLTVTSAQKNPTAFYLCASSKGVSNERLFFGSGTQLSVL.

This clonotype was found many times. The chain recombines TRBV15 with TRBJ1-5; D unresolved. The CDR3 covers 15 residues. The V end was cut by 3 bases, the J end by 2 bases, with 11 bases between. Germline-derived CDR1 and CDR2 are LNHNV and YYDKDF (reference sequence). The CDR3 bases are TGTGCCACCAGCAGTCTTTATGCTGGCAATCAGCCCCAGCATTTT. Encoded protein: CATSSLYAGNQPQHF.

V and J are TRBV25-1 and TRBJ2-3; the match to TRBD2 covers 8 bases. Looked up from germline, CDR1 is MGHDK and CDR2 is SYGVNS. This CDR3 spans 15 amino acids. V lost 8 bases, J lost 4 bases, and 11 bases stayed unmatched. In nucleotides, the CDR3 is TGTGCCAGCTCCCGGGGGGGGTCGAAAGCAGATACGCAGTATTTT. This translates into CASSRGGSKADTQYF.

This clonotype was counted many times. A read error may produce the germline difference seen at one junction end. The chain is built from TRBV5-4 and TRBJ2-5; unclear D gene. Germline V gene lookup returns CDR1 SGHNT and CDR2 YYREEE (reference sequence). The CDR3 loop spans 12 amino acids. The CDR3 sequence is CASSLFSENQYF. CDR3 DNA sequence: TGTGCCAGCAGCTTGTTCTCGGAGAACCAGTACTTC.

This clonotype was picked up many times. The V and J genes are TRBV7-8 and TRBJ1-1; D is ambiguous. Per germline, CDR1 SGHVS and CDR2 FQNEAQ. V was shortened by 1 base and J by 0 bases, with 3 bases between the two germline ends. The CDR3 totals 13 residues. The CDR3 region is CASSLVMNTEAFF. The CDR3 DNA follows: TGTGCCAGCAGCTTAGTAATGAACACTGAAGCTTTCTTT.

This clonotype has a count of ten or more. The genes are TRBV6-1 and TRBJ1-1; possible D gene TRBD1, 6 bases. The germline V gene has CDR1 MNHNS and CDR2 SASEGT. This CDR3 is 14 amino acids long. Trimming stripped 3 bases from V and 6 bases from J, with 14 bases between. CDR3 protein: CASSERGVWAEAFF. The CDR3 DNA is TGTGCCAGCAGTGAGAGGGGGGTATGGGCTGAAGCTTTCTTT.

This clonotype came up many times. In DNA, the CDR3 is TGCGCCAGCAGTCAATCAGGGGACTACGAGCAGTACTTC. Its protein is CASSQSGDYEQYF. The chain uses TRBV23-1 and TRBJ2-7; D might be TRBD1 (5 bases). TRBV23-1 is annotated as an ORF whose role is uncertain. This CDR3 is 13 amino acids long. V lost 0 bases and J 3 bases, leaving 6 bases between the germline ends.

This clonotype was counted only a few times. The V call is TRBV19, the J call TRBJ1-1; D not resolved. The V end lost 8 bases, the J end lost 1 base, and 17 bases lay between the germline ends. Germline CDR1 is LNHDA and CDR2 is SQIVND (reference sequence). This CDR3 region has 15 residues. CDR3 nucleotides: TGTGCCAGTTCGCGGACGGGTGTGGCGAACACTGAAGCTTTCTTT. Its protein product is CASSRTGVANTEAFF.

This clonotype occurred many times. The chain employs TRBV30 and TRBJ1-3; D is possibly TRBD1 (6 bases). Germline V gives CDR1 GTSNPN, CDR2 SVGIG (reference sequence). The CDR3 is 14 residues long. V shed 4 bases and J shed 0 bases, with 10 bases lying between them. CDR3 protein: CAWKTDSSGNTIYF. In DNA, the CDR3 is TGTGCCTGGAAGACGGACAGCTCTGGAAACACCATATATTTT. Variable domain in full (rest from reference TRBV30 and TRBJ1-3): SQTIHQWPATLVQPVGSPLSLECTVEGTSNPNLYWYRQAAGRGLQLLFYSVGIGQISSEVPQNLSASRPQDRQFILSSKKLLLSDSGFYLCAWKTDSSGNTIYFGEGSWLTVV.

This chain connects TRBV5-5 to TRBJ2-2; TRBD1 matches 11 bases. There are 16 residues in the CDR3. V shed 1 base and J 4 bases; nucleotides not matched to a gene: 3. In germline, CDR1 is SGHKS, CDR2 YYEKEE (reference sequence). The DNA for the CDR3 is TGTGCCAGCAGCTTGACCGGGACAGGGGGCACCGGGGAGCTGTTTTTT. Protein: CASSLTGTGGTGELFF. The variable domain in full, completed from reference TRBV5-5 and TRBJ2-2, reads DAGVTQSPTHLIKTRGQQVTLRCSPISGHKSVSWYQQVLGQGPQFIFQYYEKEERGRGNFPDRFSARQFPNYSSELNVNALLLGDSALYLCASSLTGTGGTGELFFGEGSRLTVL.

The gene calls are TRBV12-3 or TRBV12-4 and TRBJ1-4; TRBD1 agrees at 8 bases. The CDR3 has 14 residues. The V gene end was trimmed by 3 bases and the J gene end by 8 bases; junction bases not matched to a gene: 5. CDR3 region: CASSFGDRGEKLFF. In DNA, the CDR3 is TGTGCCAGCAGTTTCGGCGACAGGGGAGAAAAACTGTTTTTT.

This clonotype has at least ten counts. The chain joins TRBV2 to TRBJ2-7; a possible D gene is TRBD1 (6 bases). Germline loops: CDR1 SNHLY, CDR2 FYNNEI. Trimming left V 2 bases short and J 2 bases short, with 13 bases between. This CDR3 comprises 15 residues. CDR3 in amino acids: CASSEPHRDPYEQYF. Written as DNA, the CDR3 is TGTGCCAGCAGTGAACCTCACAGGGATCCCTACGAGCAGTACTTC.

This clonotype showed up many times. J is TRBJ1-3 and V is TRBV2; TRBD1 matches at 7 bases. Germline assignment: CDR1 SNHLY and CDR2 FYNNEI. J lost 4 bases, V lost 6 bases, and 9 bases had no gene match. The CDR3 extends over 15 amino acids. As DNA, the CDR3 is TGTGCCAGCAGCCTCACCGGGACAGTCGGAAACACCATATATTTT. Its translation is CASSLTGTVGNTIYF.

V is TRBV28 and J is TRBJ2-5; D not certain. From germline, CDR1 is MDHEN and CDR2 SYDVKM. The V end was cut by 2 bases, the J end by 7 bases, with 11 bases between. This CDR3 has 13 residues. DNA of the CDR3: TGTGCCAGCAGTTTAACCCAGTCGGGGACCCAGTACTTC. It yields the protein CASSLTQSGTQYF.

There are a few counts of this clonotype. The rearrangement links TRBV10-3 to TRBJ1-4; D perhaps matches TRBD1 (6 bases). Germline assignment: CDR1 ENHRY and CDR2 SYGVKD. V lost 8 bases, J lost 8 bases, and 21 bases lay in between. The CDR3 spans 15 residues. The CDR3 sequence: CAIGGAEDTGEKLFF. The CDR3 DNA is TGTGCCATCGGGGGGGCCGAGGACACTGGAGAAAAACTGTTTTTT.

This clonotype turned up a few times. This sequence joins TRBV20-1 and TRBJ2-7; 9 bases are shared with TRBD1. Germline V gene sequence: CDR1 DFQATT, CDR2 SNEGSKA (reference sequence). The CDR3 length is 15 residues. Trimming cost V 3 bases and J 3 bases; bases outside gene matches: 9. CDR3: CSASLPGTGNYEQYF. CDR3 DNA sequence: TGCAGTGCTAGTCTCCCCGGGACAGGGAACTACGAGCAGTACTTC.

This clonotype was counted at least ten times. J is TRBJ2-3 and V is TRBV7-8; 8 bases match TRBD2. This CDR3 is 16 amino acids long. CDR1 is SGHVS, CDR2 FQNEAQ, per germline. V lost 1 base and J lost 6; bases outside the gene matches: 9. The CDR3 sequence: CASSLGRRGALDTQYF. The CDR3 region has the DNA TGTGCCAGCAGCTTAGGACGGCGGGGGGCCTTGGATACGCAGTATTTT.

This clonotype has a count of ten or more. This rearrangement joins TRBV7-2 to TRBJ2-1; 11 nucleotides match TRBD2. Germline V gene lookup returns CDR1 SGHTA and CDR2 FQGNSA. The CDR3 is 15 amino acids. With V trimmed by 4 bases and J by 4 bases, 3 bases remained unmatched. CDR3 bases: TGTGCCAGCAGCTCCGGGACTAGCGGTTACAATGAGCAGTTCTTC. As protein: CASSSGTSGYNEQFF.